The present T cell receptor beta chain was sequenced within a study of T cells in Graves' hyperthyroidism and ophthalmopathy. Study background: Peripheral blood specimens were obtained at initial diagnosis, prior to any treatment.

Study-wide results and limits: A median 6.5 months before onset, the model predicted ophthalmopathy.

RNA transcripts yielded amplified TCR beta CDR3 regions. Primed by the HTBI set, a first-round RT-PCR was run on the TCR CDR3. TCRdb re-called the multiplex PCR reads through MiXCR, storing one row per CDR3 protein. This sample carries approximately 360,000 distinct CDR3 sequences, 25% of them seen once, and the ten largest clones take more than 60%. This clonotype was counted a single time. Its antigen is unidentified. The receptor was derived from a middle-aged man with Graves' hyperthyroidism. The sequencing input was blood.

The CDR3 DNA is TGCAGCGTTGCTATTGACAGGGGCTATGGCTACACCTTC. Translating it yields CSVAIDRGYGYTF. The V gene is TRBV29-1, the J gene TRBJ1-2; 8 bases are a match to TRBD1. The CDR3 runs 13 residues. Germline CDR1 is SQVTM and CDR2 is ANQGSEA. The ends lost 4 bases at V and 4 bases at J; junction bases unmatched: 5. Looking up the rest from reference TRBV29-1 and TRBJ1-2 gives the full variable domain: SAVISQKPSRDICQRGTSLTIQCQVDSQVTMMFWYRQQPGQSLTLIATANQGSEATYESGFVIDKFPISRPNLTFSTLTVSNMSPEDSSIYLCSVAIDRGYGYTFGSGTRLTVV.